This T cell receptor beta chain was recovered during a study of regulatory dendritic cells for organ transplantation. Study-level points and caveats: Naive T cells showed high diversity, memory cells less, memory CD8+ least. Mature dendritic cells appeared to drive more memory CD8+ clonal expansion than regulatory ones.

In the case of this clone: Its antigen is still unknown.

Naive CD45RA+ and memory CD45RO+ CD4+ or CD8+ T cells were FACS-sorted. Germline CDR1 and CDR2: SGHTA and FQGNSA. The CDR3 is 11 residues long. V was trimmed by 4 bases and J by 12 bases, leaving 10 bases between them. Method: immunoSEQ multiplex PCR; TCRdb's copy keeps in-frame clones and lacks some. The sample contains roughly 34,000 clones, about 89% of which appear only once. The J gene is TRBJ2-1, the V gene TRBV7-2; D remains ambiguous. The source material was naive CD4+ T cells from blood. Subset meaning: CD45RA+ naive T cells. The TCR was taken from a human donor in good health. CDR3 sequence (DNA): TGTGCCAGCAGCTCCCGGTCGTTGCAGTTCTTC. This translates into CASSSRSLQFF.